The sequence of this T cell receptor (beta chain) was determined in a study of T cell clones after liver transplantation. About the research overall: Timepoints were pre-transplant, pre-withdrawal, and after withdrawal was completed or failed.

Sequenced by immunoSEQ multiplex PCR; TCRdb stores in-frame clones only, minus some. The repertoire consists of about 80,000 clones, with nearly 85% occurring once and the leading ten covering approximately 0.43%. Study-wide results and caveats: The donor-reactive repertoire was only partly measurable in a couple of subjects, lacking donor cells.

CDR3 length: 19 residues. The germline gives CDR1 SGHTA, CDR2 FQGNSA. Trimming at V came to 3 bases and at J to 0 bases, leaving 11 bases not matched to a gene. Concerning this clone itself: The antigen is undetermined.

The genes are TRBV7-2 and TRBJ2-4; 10 bases map to TRBD1. The origin of this receptor is a human patient who received a liver transplant. The T cells may partly be graft donor cells. The specimen comprised CD4+ T cells from blood, sampled 46 months after liver transplant. The CDR3 is CASSFAGQGWDLAKNIQYF. In DNA form, the CDR3 reads TGTGCCAGCAGCTTTGCGGGACAGGGGTGGGACTTAGCCAAAAACATTCAGTACTTC.